A selection of T cell receptor beta chains follows, all from one sample in a study of PD-L1 blockade in urothelial cancer. Sequencing used immunoSEQ multiplex PCR; TCRdb keeps in-frame clones, though not all of them. Of fewer than 90,000 clones in the sample, 80% to 95% were seen once. The specimen comprised PBMCs, sampled around atezolizumab (anti-PD-L1) treatment. The receptors derive from a woman over 75 with urothelial cancer. Both conserved end residues are part of each CDR3. Each record gives: clone size, D gene, V gene, J gene, CDR3 protein, CDR3 DNA. The D gene is left open where the match is weak. For some rows the clone size is stated as once, few or many, or as a class when expanded; others skip it.

size: few
D: TRBD1
V: TRBV7-6
J: TRBJ2-7
CDR3: CASSLDPPDRGLYEQYF
DNA: TGTGCCAGCAGCTTAGATCCTCCGGACAGGGGACTCTACGAGCAGTACTTC

size: once
D: .
V: TRBV5-1
J: TRBJ1-2
CDR3: CASSLDQGSYGYTF
DNA: TGCGCCAGCAGCTTGGATCAGGGCTCCTATGGCTACACCTTC

size: .
D: TRBD1
V: TRBV5-1
J: TRBJ2-1
CDR3: CASSFFDRGDNEQFF
DNA: TGCGCCAGCAGCTTTTTTGACAGGGGGGACAATGAGCAGTTCTTC

size: .
D: TRBD2
V: TRBV19
J: TRBJ2-1
CDR3: CASSNILGLAGNNEQFF
DNA: TGTGCCAGTAGTAACATCCTCGGACTAGCGGGAAACAATGAGCAGTTCTTC

size: .
D: .
V: TRBV9
J: TRBJ2-1
CDR3: CASSPVGSGAGLYNEQFF
DNA: TGTGCCAGCAGCCCAGTCGGGTCAGGGGCGGGTCTTTACAATGAGCAGTTCTTC

size: .
D: .
V: TRBV18
J: TRBJ1-2
CDR3: CASSSARSAVTYGYTF
DNA: TGTGCCAGCTCCTCGGCACGATCGGCGGTAACCTATGGCTACACCTTC

size: .
D: TRBD2
V: TRBV7-6
J: TRBJ2-3
CDR3: CASSLGLAGGAPDTQYF
DNA: TGTGCCAGCAGCTTAGGTCTAGCGGGAGGCGCCCCAGATACGCAGTATTTT

size: .
D: .
V: TRBV11-3
J: TRBJ1-1
CDR3: CASSLGRAEAFF
DNA: TGTGCCAGCAGCCTAGGACGAGCGGAAGCTTTCTTT

size: .
D: TRBD1
V: TRBV28
J: TRBJ1-5
CDR3: CASSTRRGRQPQHF
DNA: TGTGCCAGCAGCACCCGCAGGGGGAGACAGCCCCAGCATTTT

size: .
D: .
V: TRBV18
J: TRBJ2-7
CDR3: CASSPATGGYEQYF
DNA: TGTGCCAGCTCACCAGCGACAGGCGGCTACGAGCAGTACTTC

size: .
D: .
V: TRBV25-1
J: TRBJ2-5
CDR3: CASSDSTQETQYF
DNA: TGTGCCAGCAGTGACAGTACCCAAGAGACCCAGTACTTC

size: .
D: .
V: TRBV19
J: TRBJ1-1
CDR3: CASSIGTTEAFF
DNA: TGTGCCAGTAGCATCGGGACAACTGAAGCTTTCTTT

size: .
D: .
V: TRBV6-1
J: TRBJ1-2
CDR3: CASSEAFSGGGYTF
DNA: TGTGCCAGCAGTGAAGCGTTTTCGGGGGGGGGCTACACCTTC

size: .
D: TRBD1
V: TRBV2
J: TRBJ1-5
CDR3: CASSAILSRDRAQPQHF
DNA: TGTGCCAGCAGTGCTATCTTGTCCCGGGACAGGGCTCAGCCCCAGCATTTT

size: .
D: .
V: TRBV6-1
J: TRBJ1-2
CDR3: CASSLLTETPFGYTF
DNA: TGTGCCAGCAGTCTTCTGACAGAAACTCCCTTTGGCTACACCTTC

size: .
D: TRBD1
V: TRBV18
J: TRBJ1-3
CDR3: CASSPRTTGGVTGNTIYF
DNA: TGTGCCAGCTCACCAAGGACTACAGGGGGCGTAACCGGAAACACCATATATTTT

size: once
D: TRBD1
V: TRBV30
J: TRBJ2-7
CDR3: CAWSLTGGYYEQYF
DNA: TGTGCCTGGAGTCTGACAGGGGGGTACTACGAGCAGTACTTC

size: .
D: .
V: TRBV18
J: TRBJ2-4
CDR3: CASSPDVQGMAKNIQYF
DNA: TGTGCCAGCTCACCAGACGTTCAGGGGATGGCCAAAAACATTCAGTACTTC

size: .
D: TRBD1
V: TRBV19
J: TRBJ2-2
CDR3: CASSIGGQVHTGELFF
DNA: TGTGCCAGTAGTATAGGGGGACAGGTCCACACCGGGGAGCTGTTTTTT

size: .
D: TRBD1
V: TRBV11-3
J: TRBJ2-1
CDR3: CASSGQASYNEQFF
DNA: TGTGCCAGCAGTGGACAGGCATCCTACAATGAGCAGTTCTTC

size: few
D: TRBD1
V: TRBV6-4
J: TRBJ1-2
CDR3: CASSDLGQGLGGYTF
DNA: TGTGCCAGCAGTGACTTGGGACAGGGATTAGGTGGCTACACCTTC

size: .
D: .
V: TRBV28
J: TRBJ2-2
CDR3: CASSLRVPGELFF
DNA: TGTGCCAGCAGTCTCAGGGTCCCCGGGGAGCTGTTTTTT

size: .
D: .
V: TRBV30
J: TRBJ1-5
CDR3: CAWSGGSDQPQHF
DNA: TGTGCCTGGAGTGGAGGAAGTGATCAGCCCCAGCATTTT

size: .
D: TRBD2
V: TRBV11-3
J: TRBJ2-2
CDR3: CASSSAGGDGELFF
DNA: TGTGCCAGCAGCTCAGCCGGGGGGGACGGGGAGCTGTTTTTT

size: few
D: TRBD2
V: TRBV7-6
J: TRBJ2-5
CDR3: CASSLQAGGTQETQYF
DNA: TGTGCCAGCAGCTTACAAGCGGGAGGTACCCAAGAGACCCAGTACTTC

size: .
D: TRBD1
V: TRBV19
J: TRBJ1-1
CDR3: CASTTGVGSAEAFF
DNA: TGTGCCAGTACCACAGGGGTTGGATCGGCTGAAGCTTTCTTT

size: once
D: .
V: TRBV9
J: TRBJ2-5
CDR3: CASSVDPGSSQETQYF
DNA: TGTGCCAGCAGCGTAGATCCAGGATCTTCTCAAGAGACCCAGTACTTC

size: .
D: TRBD1
V: TRBV5-1
J: TRBJ2-2
CDR3: CASSYTGTAPGELFF
DNA: TGCGCCAGCAGCTATACAGGGACAGCTCCCGGGGAGCTGTTTTTT

size: once
D: .
V: TRBV5-1
J: TRBJ2-3
CDR3: CASSLVSGSTDTQYF
DNA: TGCGCCAGCAGCTTGGTAAGCGGGAGCACAGATACGCAGTATTTT

size: .
D: TRBD1
V: TRBV2
J: TRBJ1-2
CDR3: CASSLTGGAWARNYGYTF
DNA: TGTGCCAGCAGTCTGACAGGGGGCGCTTGGGCCCGAAACTATGGCTACACCTTC

size: .
D: .
V: TRBV28
J: TRBJ1-1
CDR3: CASRRGQPNTEAFF
DNA: TGTGCCAGCAGGAGAGGACAGCCGAACACTGAAGCTTTCTTT

size: once
D: TRBD2
V: TRBV30
J: TRBJ2-1
CDR3: CACPPRGTSGRPHNEQFF
DNA: TGTGCCTGCCCCCCCCGCGGGACTAGCGGGAGGCCGCACAATGAGCAGTTCTTC

size: .
D: TRBD2
V: TRBV14
J: TRBJ2-3
CDR3: CASSQGTSGTEYF
DNA: TGTGCCAGCAGCCAAGGGACTAGCGGGACAGAGTATTTT

size: once
D: TRBD1
V: TRBV5-1
J: TRBJ1-1
CDR3: CASSLTGVPAEAFF
DNA: TGCGCCAGCAGCCTGACAGGGGTTCCGGCTGAAGCTTTCTTT

size: .
D: .
V: TRBV9
J: TRBJ2-1
CDR3: CASSAQGNNEQFF
DNA: TGTGCCAGCAGCGCGCAGGGAAACAATGAGCAGTTCTTC

size: .
D: TRBD2
V: TRBV9
J: TRBJ2-1
CDR3: CASSVETSGGYYNEQFF
DNA: TGTGCCAGCAGCGTAGAGACTAGCGGGGGATACTACAATGAGCAGTTCTTC

size: .
D: .
V: TRBV5-8
J: TRBJ1-1
CDR3: CASSLATGLGDAFF
DNA: TGTGCCAGCAGCTTGGCAACAGGGTTAGGAGATGCTTTCTTT

size: .
D: TRBD1
V: TRBV5-5
J: TRBJ2-7
CDR3: CASSWGQGPYEQYF
DNA: TGTGCCAGCAGCTGGGGACAGGGGCCCTACGAGCAGTACTTC

size: .
D: TRBD1
V: TRBV2
J: TRBJ1-5
CDR3: CASAGRGNQPQHF
DNA: TGTGCCAGTGCGGGCAGGGGGAATCAGCCCCAGCATTTT

size: .
D: .
V: TRBV19
J: TRBJ2-2
CDR3: CASSSGYVEELFF
DNA: TGTGCCAGTAGTAGCGGGTATGTCGAGGAGCTGTTTTTT

size: .
D: .
V: TRBV18
J: TRBJ2-7
CDR3: CASSPQRGGEQYF
DNA: TGTGCCAGCTCACCACAGCGTGGGGGGGAGCAGTACTTC

size: once
D: .
V: TRBV27
J: TRBJ1-2
CDR3: CASSRGGGYGYTF
DNA: TGTGCCAGCAGCCGAGGGGGGGGGTATGGCTACACCTTC

size: .
D: .
V: TRBV27
J: TRBJ1-4
CDR3: CASSLYSGEKLFF
DNA: TGTGCCAGCAGTTTGTACAGCGGGGAAAAACTGTTTTTT

size: .
D: TRBD1
V: TRBV27
J: TRBJ1-1
CDR3: CASSTGADTEAFF
DNA: TGTGCCAGCAGTACAGGGGCGGACACTGAAGCTTTCTTT

size: few
D: TRBD1
V: TRBV19
J: TRBJ1-5
CDR3: CATKTEGQSFNQPQHF
DNA: TGTGCCACAAAAACAGAGGGACAGTCCTTCAATCAGCCCCAGCATTTT

size: .
D: TRBD1
V: TRBV5-1
J: TRBJ1-2
CDR3: CASSTEGQGAYGYTF
DNA: TGCGCCAGCAGCACAGAGGGACAGGGCGCCTATGGCTACACCTTC

size: .
D: .
V: TRBV9
J: TRBJ1-1
CDR3: CASSPSAGKGTEAFF
DNA: TGTGCCAGCAGCCCGTCCGCAGGGAAGGGAACTGAAGCTTTCTTT

size: .
D: .
V: TRBV19
J: TRBJ2-2
CDR3: CASRTGNTGELFF
DNA: TGTGCCAGTAGGACAGGAAACACCGGGGAGCTGTTTTTT

size: .
D: TRBD1
V: TRBV28
J: TRBJ1-5
CDR3: CASRPGTGVGQPQHF
DNA: TGTGCCAGCAGGCCGGGGACAGGGGTAGGGCAGCCCCAGCATTTT

size: few
D: .
V: TRBV9
J: TRBJ1-5
CDR3: CASSPGDNQPQHF
DNA: TGTGCCAGCAGCCCCGGAGACAATCAGCCCCAGCATTTT

size: .
D: .
V: TRBV10-2
J: TRBJ1-5
CDR3: CASTVTGGQPQHF
DNA: TGCGCCAGCACCGTCACGGGAGGTCAGCCCCAGCATTTT

size: .
D: TRBD2
V: TRBV30
J: TRBJ2-1
CDR3: CAWSGTSGRSVSDEQFF
DNA: TGTGCCTGGAGTGGGACTAGCGGGAGGTCGGTTAGCGATGAGCAGTTCTTC

size: .
D: TRBD1
V: TRBV27
J: TRBJ1-5
CDR3: CASSPTGWSNQPQHF
DNA: TGTGCCAGCAGTCCGACAGGGTGGAGTAATCAGCCCCAGCATTTT

size: .
D: TRBD1
V: TRBV2
J: TRBJ1-2
CDR3: CASSEEGTGVLDYGYTF
DNA: TGTGCCAGCAGTGAAGAGGGGACAGGGGTTCTTGACTATGGCTACACCTTC

size: .
D: .
V: TRBV7-3
J: TRBJ2-7
CDR3: CASSTRVGSSTYEQYF
DNA: TGTGCCAGCAGTACACGGGTCGGGAGTAGTACCTACGAGCAGTACTTC

size: .
D: TRBD1
V: TRBV7-8
J: TRBJ1-2
CDR3: CASSPMDRGHYGYTF
DNA: TGTGCCAGCAGCCCGATGGACAGGGGGCACTATGGCTACACCTTC